A single sample is the source of the 14 T cell receptor beta chains below, sequenced in a study of blood T cells in healthy people across ages (dated by TCRdb to between 2014 and 2017). The method was 5' RACE. The sequencer listed for this sample is Illumina HiSeq 2500. A second PCR of about 6 to 11 cycles was performed with a sample-barcoded 5' primer and a J-beta primer mix. TCRdb reprocessed the public reads (quality trimming at Q25 with fastp, clone calling with MiXCR) and kept in-frame beta chains. Merged by CDR3 protein, the rows form single entries marked with the most common genes and DNA. In all, the sample holds approximately 790,000 distinct CDR3 sequences, and 62% of those were seen once. In total, the top ten clones hold roughly a quarter of the sample. Sequencing was carried out using blood. Receptors originate from a man between 25 and 39 years old in good health.

The sample holds a few counts of this clonotype. The chain links TRBV6-1 to TRBJ1-2; the match to TRBD1 covers 8 bases. Trimming cost V 6 bases and J 7 bases; bases outside gene matches: 10. The CDR3 covers 14 residues. Germline values: CDR1 MNHNS, CDR2 SASEGT. The CDR3 loop reads CASSADRVNGGYTF. CDR3 DNA sequence: TGTGCCAGCAGCGCGGACAGGGTGAATGGTGGCTACACCTTC.

The table lists this clonotype with a few counts. The junction differs from germline at one of its ends, possibly a read error. This chain uses TRBV13 with TRBJ2-3; 10 positions agree with TRBD1. The CDR3 extends over 15 amino acids. Germline-derived CDR1 and CDR2 are PRHDT and FYEKMQ (reference sequence). The CDR3 protein is CASSPRQGATDTQYF. CDR3 DNA: TGTGCCAGCAGCCCACGACAGGGGGCCACAGACACGCAGTATTTT. The full variable domain, in which reference TRBV13 and TRBJ2-3 provide the parts outside the CDR3, is AAGVIQSPRHLIKEKRETATLKCYPIPRHDTVYWYQQGPGQDPQFLISFYEKMQSDKGSIPDRFSAQQFSDYHSELNMSSLELGDSALYFCASSPRQGATDTQYFGPGTRLTVL.

This clonotype was seen only a few times. This chain uses TRBV4-3 with TRBJ2-1, with D possibly matching TRBD1 (5 bases). Trimming removed 1 base at V and 4 bases at J, with 8 bases between. The CDR3 spans 14 residues. CDR1 LGHNA and CDR2 YSLEER come from the germline V gene. The CDR3 sequence: CASSQGTRYNEQFF. CDR3 nucleotide sequence: TGCGCCAGCAGCCAAGGGACACGATACAATGAGCAGTTCTTC.

The chain carries TRBV10-3 and TRBJ1-1; no reliable D call. This CDR3 has 15 residues. The V gene's germline CDR1 is ENHRY and CDR2 SYGVKD. Deletions cut 0 bases from V and 5 bases from J, with 13 bases between. The CDR3 loop reads CAISESLGLETEAFF. The CDR3 nucleotides are TGTGCCATCAGTGAGTCGCTGGGGTTGGAGACTGAAGCTTTCTTT.

The sample holds a few counts of this clonotype. This chain uses TRBV7-9 with TRBJ2-3; D is unresolved. V dropped 1 base and J dropped 6 bases, with 14 bases sitting between them. This CDR3 comprises 15 residues. Germline values: CDR1 SEHNR, CDR2 FQNEAQ (reference sequence). The chain's CDR3 is CASSLVQPSGDTQYF. The CDR3 DNA is TGTGCCAGCAGCTTAGTCCAACCTTCCGGGGATACGCAGTATTTT.

This rearrangement joins TRBV7-2 to TRBJ2-4, with 7 bases lining up with TRBD1. The DNA end favors TRBJ2-7, so the J call may be wrong. The CDR3 sequence is 17 residues long. Germline CDR1 SGHTA, CDR2 FQGNSA. This CDR3 reads CASSTAHRDSLVYEQYF. The CDR3 region has the DNA TGTGCCAGCAGTACGGCCCACCGGGACAGTTTAGTCTACGAGCAGTACTTC.

The chain carries TRBV6-6 and TRBJ2-4; 11 bases are shared with TRBD2. Germline V gene lookup returns CDR1 MNHNY and CDR2 SVGAGI (reference sequence). The CDR3 length is 16 residues. The V gene end was trimmed by 4 bases and the J gene end by 7 bases; junction bases not matched to a gene: 9. The CDR3 reads CASSFLAGGLSNIQYF. The CDR3 bases are TGTGCCAGCAGTTTTTTAGCGGGGGGGCTCTCGAACATTCAGTACTTC.

The V and J genes are TRBV6-6 and TRBJ2-3; D is undetermined. Germline loops: CDR1 MNHNY, CDR2 SVGAGI (reference sequence). The germline V and J ends were trimmed by 10 bases and 4 bases, with 15 bases remaining between them. The CDR3 loop spans 13 amino acids. CDR3 loop: CATHGMAADTQYF. CDR3 sequence (DNA): TGTGCCACCCACGGAATGGCGGCAGATACGCAGTATTTT.

V and J are TRBV10-3 and TRBJ2-7; 8 bases match TRBD1. This CDR3 has 12 residues. CDR1 is ENHRY, CDR2 SYGVKD, per germline. V gave up 11 bases and J gave up 2 bases; unmatched junction bases: 5. This chain's CDR3 is CAVQGVAYEQYF. CDR3 nucleotides: TGTGCCGTACAGGGGGTGGCCTACGAGCAGTACTTC.

This rearrangement joins TRBV7-9 to TRBJ2-5; perhaps TRBD1 as D (6 bases). The CDR3 has 15 amino acids. V was pared by 3 bases and J by 3 bases, with 14 bases between. The germline CDR1 and CDR2 sequences are SEHNR and FQNEAQ (reference sequence). The CDR3 is CASSFLPGQEETQYF. DNA for the CDR3: TGTGCCAGCAGCTTCCTTCCGGGACAAGAAGAGACCCAGTACTTC.

This clonotype was detected only a few times. The chain recombines TRBV20-1 with TRBJ2-3; possibly TRBD2 for D (6 bases). Trimming removed 3 bases from V and 1 base from J, with 11 bases in between. The germline CDR1 and CDR2 sequences are DFQATT and SNEGSKA (reference sequence). The CDR3 is 14 amino acids. CDR3 sequence reads: CSASAGGGTDTQYF. The CDR3 DNA is TGCAGTGCTAGTGCGGGCGGGGGCACAGATACGCAGTATTTT.

This clonotype has only a few counts. The rearrangement uses TRBV7-6 and TRBJ1-6; possibly TRBD1 for D (5 bases). The CDR3 runs 15 residues. Trimming stripped 8 bases from V and 8 bases from J, with 19 bases between. CDR1 is SGHVS and CDR2 is FNYEAQ in the germline V gene. The CDR3 DNA sequence: TGTGCCAGCGGGATCGGAGGCAGGGTGGATTCACCCCTCCACTTT. It specifies CASGIGGRVDSPLHF.

J is TRBJ1-1 and V is TRBV15, with D hard to call. The CDR3 spans 14 residues. The V gene's germline CDR1 is LNHNV and CDR2 YYDKDF (reference sequence). V lost 2 bases to trimming and J lost 1 base, with 8 bases between them. CDR3 sequence: CATSRFGGNTEAFF. In DNA, the CDR3 is TGTGCCACCAGCAGATTCGGAGGGAACACTGAAGCTTTCTTT.

This clonotype has only a few counts. The V and J genes are TRBV7-3 and TRBJ2-1; D is perhaps TRBD2 (5 bases). Trimming left V 1 base short and J 9 bases short, with 13 bases between. The germline V gene encodes CDR1 SGHTA and CDR2 FQGTGA. The CDR3 length is 14 residues. This CDR3 is CASSLNELVGEQFF. CDR3 DNA sequence: TGTGCCAGCAGCTTAAATGAACTAGTTGGTGAGCAGTTCTTC.